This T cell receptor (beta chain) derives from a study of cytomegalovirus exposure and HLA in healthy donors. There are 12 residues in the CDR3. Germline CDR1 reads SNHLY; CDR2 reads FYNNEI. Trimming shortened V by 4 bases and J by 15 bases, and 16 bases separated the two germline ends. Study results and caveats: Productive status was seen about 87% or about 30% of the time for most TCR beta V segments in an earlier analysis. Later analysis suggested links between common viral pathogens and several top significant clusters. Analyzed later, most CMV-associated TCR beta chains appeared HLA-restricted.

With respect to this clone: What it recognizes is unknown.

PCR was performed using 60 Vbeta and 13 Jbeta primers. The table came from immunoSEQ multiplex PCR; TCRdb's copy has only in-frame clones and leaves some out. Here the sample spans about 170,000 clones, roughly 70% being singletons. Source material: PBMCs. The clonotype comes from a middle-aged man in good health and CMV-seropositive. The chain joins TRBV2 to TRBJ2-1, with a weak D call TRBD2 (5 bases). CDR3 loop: CASSVLDSIPFF. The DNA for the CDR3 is TGTGCCAGCAGTGTCCTGGACTCCATCCCGTTCTTC.